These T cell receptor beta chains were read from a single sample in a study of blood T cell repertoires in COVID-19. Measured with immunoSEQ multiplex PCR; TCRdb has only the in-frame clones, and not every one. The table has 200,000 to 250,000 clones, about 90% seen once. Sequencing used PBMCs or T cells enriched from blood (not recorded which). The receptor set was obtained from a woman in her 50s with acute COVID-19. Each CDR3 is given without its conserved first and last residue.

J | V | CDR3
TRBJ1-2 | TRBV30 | AWSVLAADT
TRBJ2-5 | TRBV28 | ASSSGTGFQETQY
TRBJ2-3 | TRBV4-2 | AATKSAGGITDTQY
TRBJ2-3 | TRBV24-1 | ATSDRGLAGFTDTQY
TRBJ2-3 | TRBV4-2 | ASSQVRAATDTQY
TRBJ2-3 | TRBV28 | ASTTGLGSDTQY
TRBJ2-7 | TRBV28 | ASSRGLAGMYEQY
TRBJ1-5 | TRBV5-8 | ASSYRDRVLSGNQPQH
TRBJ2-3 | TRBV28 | ASSLSLLKPFTRDTQY
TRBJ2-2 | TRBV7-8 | ASSLEYSGRGTGELF
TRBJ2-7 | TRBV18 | ASSPLQRETVEQY
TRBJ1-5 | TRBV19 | ASMLHRAGNQPQH
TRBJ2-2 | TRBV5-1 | ASSSRTGDTGELF
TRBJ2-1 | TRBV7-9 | ASSLGGRRNEQF
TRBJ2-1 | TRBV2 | ASRGLAGVLEQF
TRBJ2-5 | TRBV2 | ATHSGQGPETQY
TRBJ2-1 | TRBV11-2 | ASSSLAGGYNEQF
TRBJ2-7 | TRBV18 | ASSPGQGASNEQY
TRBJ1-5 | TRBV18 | ASSRDTNSNQPQH
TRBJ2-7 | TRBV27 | ASSLGGEEQY
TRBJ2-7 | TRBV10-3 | ANSDQGASSYEQY
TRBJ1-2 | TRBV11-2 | ASSLHGTLNYGYT
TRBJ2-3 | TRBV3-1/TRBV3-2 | ASSQELVITDTQY
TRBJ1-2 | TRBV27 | ASSPAGARFYGYT
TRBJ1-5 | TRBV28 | ASSLDRLNQPQH
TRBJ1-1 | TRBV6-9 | ASSYSSSGVEAF
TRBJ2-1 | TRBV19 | ASRTSGSANEQF
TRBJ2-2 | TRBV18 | ASSPNRYDTGELF
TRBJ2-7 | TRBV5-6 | ASSWAGTGTDEQY
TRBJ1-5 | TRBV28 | ASTRRGISNQPQH
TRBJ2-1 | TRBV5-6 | ASSLGSSGRFHEQF
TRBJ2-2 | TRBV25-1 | ASSAQGADTGELF
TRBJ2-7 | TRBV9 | ASSVVSRQGPYEQY
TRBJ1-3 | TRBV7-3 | ASSLTGGSGNTIY
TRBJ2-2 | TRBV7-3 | ASSFPSLAVNTGELF
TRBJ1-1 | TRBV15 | ATSRDRGTGRKGSLSTEAF
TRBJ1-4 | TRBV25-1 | ASSDLGGEKLF
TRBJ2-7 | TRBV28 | ASSLGPGLLYEQY
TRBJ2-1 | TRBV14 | ASSRPGTSGYNEQF
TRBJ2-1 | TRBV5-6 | ASSLQAQSSYNEQF
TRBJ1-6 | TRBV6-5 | ASSYSTFGSSPLH
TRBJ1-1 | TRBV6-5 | ASRTGPNTEAF
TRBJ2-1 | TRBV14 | ASSRYLTNEQF
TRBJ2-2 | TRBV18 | ASSPDGTGELF
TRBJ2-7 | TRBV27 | ASSPGDRGSYEQY